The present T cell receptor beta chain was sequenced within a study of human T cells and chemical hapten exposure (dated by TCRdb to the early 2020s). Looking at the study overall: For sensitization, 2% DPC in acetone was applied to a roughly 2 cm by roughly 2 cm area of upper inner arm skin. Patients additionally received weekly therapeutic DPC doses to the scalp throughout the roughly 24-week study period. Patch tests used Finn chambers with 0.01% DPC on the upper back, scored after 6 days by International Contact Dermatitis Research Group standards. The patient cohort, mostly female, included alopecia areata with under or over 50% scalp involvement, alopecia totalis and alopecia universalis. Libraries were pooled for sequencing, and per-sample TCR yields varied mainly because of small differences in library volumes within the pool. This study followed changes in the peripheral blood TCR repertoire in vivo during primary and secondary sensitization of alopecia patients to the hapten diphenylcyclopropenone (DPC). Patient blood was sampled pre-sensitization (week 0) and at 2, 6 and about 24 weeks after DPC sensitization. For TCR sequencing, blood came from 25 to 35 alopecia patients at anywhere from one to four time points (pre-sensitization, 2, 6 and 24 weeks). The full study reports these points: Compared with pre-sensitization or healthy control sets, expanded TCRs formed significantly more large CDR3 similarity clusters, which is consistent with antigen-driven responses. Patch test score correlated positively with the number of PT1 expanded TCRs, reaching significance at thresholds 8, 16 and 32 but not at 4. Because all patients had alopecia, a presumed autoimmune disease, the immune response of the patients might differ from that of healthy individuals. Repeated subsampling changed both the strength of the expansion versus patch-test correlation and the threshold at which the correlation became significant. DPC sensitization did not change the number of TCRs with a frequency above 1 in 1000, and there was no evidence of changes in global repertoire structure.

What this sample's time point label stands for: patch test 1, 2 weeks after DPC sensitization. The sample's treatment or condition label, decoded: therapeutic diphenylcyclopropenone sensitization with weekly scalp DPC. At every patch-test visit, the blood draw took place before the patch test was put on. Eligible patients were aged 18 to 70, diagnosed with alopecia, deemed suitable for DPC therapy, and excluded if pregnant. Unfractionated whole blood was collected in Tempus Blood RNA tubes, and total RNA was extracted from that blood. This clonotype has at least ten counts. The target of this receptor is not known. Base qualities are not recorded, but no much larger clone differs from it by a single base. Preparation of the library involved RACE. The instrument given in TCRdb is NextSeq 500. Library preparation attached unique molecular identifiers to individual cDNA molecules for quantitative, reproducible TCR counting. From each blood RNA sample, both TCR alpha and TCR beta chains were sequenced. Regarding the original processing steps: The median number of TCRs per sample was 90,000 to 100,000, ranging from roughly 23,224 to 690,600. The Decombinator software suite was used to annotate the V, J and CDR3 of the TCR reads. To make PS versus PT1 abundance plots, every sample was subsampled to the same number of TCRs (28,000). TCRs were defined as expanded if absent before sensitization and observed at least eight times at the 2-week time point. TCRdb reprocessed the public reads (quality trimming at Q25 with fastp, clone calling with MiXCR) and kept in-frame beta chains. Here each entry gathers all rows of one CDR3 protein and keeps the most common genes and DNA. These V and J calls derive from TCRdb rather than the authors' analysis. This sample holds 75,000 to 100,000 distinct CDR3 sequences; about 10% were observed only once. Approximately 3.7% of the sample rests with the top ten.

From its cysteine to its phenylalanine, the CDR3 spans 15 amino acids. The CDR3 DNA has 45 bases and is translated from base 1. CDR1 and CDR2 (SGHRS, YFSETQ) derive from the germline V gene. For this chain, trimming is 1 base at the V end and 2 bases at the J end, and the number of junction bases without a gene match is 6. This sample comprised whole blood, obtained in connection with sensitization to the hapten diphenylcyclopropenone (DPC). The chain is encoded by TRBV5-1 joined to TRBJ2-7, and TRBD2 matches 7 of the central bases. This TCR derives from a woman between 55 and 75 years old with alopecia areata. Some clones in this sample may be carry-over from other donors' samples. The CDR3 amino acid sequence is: CASSLSGTTTYEQYF. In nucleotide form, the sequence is TGCGCCAGCAGCTTGTCGGGGACTACCACCTACGAGCAGTACTTC.